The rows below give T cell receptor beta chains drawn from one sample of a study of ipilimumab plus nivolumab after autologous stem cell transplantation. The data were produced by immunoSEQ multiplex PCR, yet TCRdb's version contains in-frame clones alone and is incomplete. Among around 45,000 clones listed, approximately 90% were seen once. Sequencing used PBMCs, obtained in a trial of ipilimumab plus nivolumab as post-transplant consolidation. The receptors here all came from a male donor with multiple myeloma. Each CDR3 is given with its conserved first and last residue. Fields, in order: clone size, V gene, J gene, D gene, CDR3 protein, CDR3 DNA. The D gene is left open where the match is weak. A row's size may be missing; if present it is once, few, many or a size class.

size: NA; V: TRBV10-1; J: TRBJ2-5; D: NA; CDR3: CASSPGGGETQYF; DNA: TGCGCCAGCAGTCCCGGGGGCGGTGAGACCCAGTACTTC
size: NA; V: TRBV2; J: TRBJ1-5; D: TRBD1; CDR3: CASSRDRGIFQPQHF; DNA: TGTGCCAGCAGTAGGGACAGGGGGATCTTCCAGCCCCAGCATTTT
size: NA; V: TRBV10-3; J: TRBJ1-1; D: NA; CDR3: CAIAENGNTEAFF; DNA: TGTGCCATCGCCGAAAATGGGAACACTGAAGCTTTCTTT
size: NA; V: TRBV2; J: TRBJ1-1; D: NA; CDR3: CASSEARVGVNTEAFF; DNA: TGTGCCAGCAGTGAAGCCCGGGTAGGGGTGAACACTGAAGCTTTCTTT
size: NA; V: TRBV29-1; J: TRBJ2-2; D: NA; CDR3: CSPPHRSNTGELFF; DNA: TGCAGCCCGCCGCACCGTTCAAACACCGGGGAGCTGTTTTTT
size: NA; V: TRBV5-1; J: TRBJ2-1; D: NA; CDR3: CASRSRGPEGRGNEQFF; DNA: TGCGCCAGCAGATCCAGGGGCCCGGAAGGGAGAGGCAATGAGCAGTTCTTC
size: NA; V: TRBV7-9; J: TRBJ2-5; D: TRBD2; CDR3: CASSLMGGDQETQYF; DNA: TGTGCCAGCAGCTTGATGGGGGGGGATCAAGAGACCCAGTACTTC
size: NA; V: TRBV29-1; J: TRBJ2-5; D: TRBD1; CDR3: CSVTPGTGSTQYF; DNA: TGCAGCGTCACGCCGGGGACAGGGTCGACCCAGTACTTC
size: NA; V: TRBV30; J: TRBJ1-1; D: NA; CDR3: CAWTTGAGTEAFF; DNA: TGTGCCTGGACTACAGGAGCGGGGACTGAAGCTTTCTTT
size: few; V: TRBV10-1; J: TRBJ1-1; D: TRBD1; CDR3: CASSSGTGAEAFF; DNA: TGCGCCAGCAGTTCCGGGACAGGGGCTGAAGCTTTCTTT
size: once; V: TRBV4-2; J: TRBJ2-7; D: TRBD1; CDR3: CASSQGGTGQYEQYF; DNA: TGTGCCAGCAGCCAAGGGGGGACAGGGCAATACGAGCAGTACTTC
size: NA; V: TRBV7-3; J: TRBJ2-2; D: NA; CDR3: CASSAQGGEDTGELFF; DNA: TGTGCCAGCAGCGCACAGGGAGGAGAGGACACCGGGGAGCTGTTTTTT
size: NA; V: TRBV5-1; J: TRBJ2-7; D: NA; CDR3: CASSLEQGNEQYF; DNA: TGCGCCAGCAGCTTGGAACAGGGCAACGAGCAGTACTTC
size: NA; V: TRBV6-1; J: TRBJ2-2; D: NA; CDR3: CASSVASGGNTGELFF; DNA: TGTGCCAGCAGTGTAGCATCTGGAGGGAACACCGGGGAGCTGTTTTTT
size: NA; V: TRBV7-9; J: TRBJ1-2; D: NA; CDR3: CASSPPSVGVGGYTF; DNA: TGTGCCAGCAGCCCACCCTCGGTGGGGGTGGGGGGCTACACCTTC
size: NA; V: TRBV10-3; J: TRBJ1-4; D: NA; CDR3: CAISLSRILNTEKLFF; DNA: TGTGCCATCAGCTTAAGCAGGATTCTGAATACCGAAAAACTGTTTTTT
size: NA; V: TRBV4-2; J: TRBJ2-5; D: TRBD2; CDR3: CASSQDWGLAGTQETQYF; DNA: TGTGCCAGCAGCCAAGACTGGGGACTAGCGGGAACCCAGGAGACCCAGTACTTC
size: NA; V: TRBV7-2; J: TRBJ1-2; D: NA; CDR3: CASSLDRTRGYTF; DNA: TGTGCCAGCAGCTTAGACAGAACGCGTGGCTACACCTTC
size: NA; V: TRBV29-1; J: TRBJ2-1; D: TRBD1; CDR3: CSVDRVTNEQFF; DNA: TGCAGCGTCGACAGGGTGACCAATGAGCAGTTCTTC
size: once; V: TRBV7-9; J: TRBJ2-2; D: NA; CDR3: CASSVPGLGVSGELFF; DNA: TGTGCCAGCAGCGTGCCGGGCCTCGGCGTCTCCGGGGAGCTGTTTTTT
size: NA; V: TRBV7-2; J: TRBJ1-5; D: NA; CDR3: CASSPRIQNQPQHF; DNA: TGTGCCAGCAGCCCTAGAATACAAAATCAGCCCCAGCATTTT
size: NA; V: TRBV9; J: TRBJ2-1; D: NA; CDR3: CASSVAGQGSYNEQFF; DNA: TGTGCCAGCAGCGTAGCTGGGCAGGGGTCCTACAATGAGCAGTTCTTC
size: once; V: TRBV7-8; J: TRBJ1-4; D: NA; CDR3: CASSPRDAVGDEKLFF; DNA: TGTGCCAGCAGCCCCCGGGACGCCGTTGGAGATGAAAAACTGTTTTTT
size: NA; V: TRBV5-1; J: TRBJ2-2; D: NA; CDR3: CASSKTGELFF; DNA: TGCGCCAGCAGCAAGACCGGGGAGCTGTTTTTT
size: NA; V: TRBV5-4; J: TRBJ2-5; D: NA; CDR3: CASSLLDQETQYF; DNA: TGTGCCAGCAGCTTACTAGACCAAGAGACCCAGTACTTC
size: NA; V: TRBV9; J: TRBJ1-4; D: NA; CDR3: CASSVEGANEKLFF; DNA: TGTGCCAGCAGCGTAGAGGGAGCAAATGAAAAACTGTTTTTT
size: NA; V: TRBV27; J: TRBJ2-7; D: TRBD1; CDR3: CASRLTGSYEQYF; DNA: TGTGCCAGCAGACTGACAGGGAGCTACGAGCAGTACTTC
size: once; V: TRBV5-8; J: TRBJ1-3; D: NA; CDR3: CASSLQGPFSGNTIYF; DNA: TGTGCCAGCAGCTTGCAGGGGCCCTTCTCTGGAAACACCATATATTTT
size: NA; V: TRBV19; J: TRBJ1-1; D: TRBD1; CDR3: CASSKGTGGAENTEAFF; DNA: TGTGCCAGTAGTAAGGGGACAGGGGGCGCCGAGAACACTGAAGCTTTCTTT
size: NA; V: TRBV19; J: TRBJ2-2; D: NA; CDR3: CASKEGQGTGELFF; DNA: TGTGCCAGTAAGGAGGGGCAAGGCACCGGGGAGCTGTTTTTT
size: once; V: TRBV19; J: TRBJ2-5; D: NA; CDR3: CASSIDATGTGLETQYF; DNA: TGTGCCAGTAGTATAGATGCGACCGGGACGGGCTTAGAGACCCAGTACTTC
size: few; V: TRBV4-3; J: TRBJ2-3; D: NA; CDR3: CASSQEVRPDTQYF; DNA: TGCGCCAGCAGCCAAGAGGTTAGGCCAGATACGCAGTATTTT
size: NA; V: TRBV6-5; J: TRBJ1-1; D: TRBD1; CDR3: CASSFGQGYRTEAFF; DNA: TGTGCCAGCAGTTTTGGACAGGGTTATCGGACTGAAGCTTTCTTT
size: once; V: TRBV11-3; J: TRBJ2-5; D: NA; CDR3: CASSLGSGPQETQYF; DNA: TGTGCCAGCAGCTTAGGAAGCGGTCCTCAAGAGACCCAGTACTTC
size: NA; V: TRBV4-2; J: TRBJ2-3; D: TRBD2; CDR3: CASSLLTRSGGADKVADTQYF; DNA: TGTGCCAGCAGCCTCTTGACCCGGAGCGGGGGGGCCGACAAGGTCGCAGATACGCAGTATTTT
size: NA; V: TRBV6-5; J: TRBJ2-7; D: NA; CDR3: CASSAPGRSSEQYF; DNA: TGTGCCAGCAGTGCCCCGGGACGGTCTTCCGAGCAGTACTTC
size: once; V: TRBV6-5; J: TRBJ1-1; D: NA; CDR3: CAITPRGPAEAFF; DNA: TGTGCCATCACCCCCCGGGGTCCCGCTGAAGCTTTCTTT
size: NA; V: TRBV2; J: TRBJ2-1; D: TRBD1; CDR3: CASSSDRDGEQFF; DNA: TGTGCCAGCAGTTCCGACAGGGACGGCGAGCAGTTCTTC
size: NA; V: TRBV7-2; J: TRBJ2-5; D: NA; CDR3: CASSFIQGGETQYF; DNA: TGTGCCAGCAGCTTTATACAGGGTGGGGAGACCCAGTACTTC
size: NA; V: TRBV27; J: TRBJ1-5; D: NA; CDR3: CASSADTEGNQPQHF; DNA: TGTGCCAGCAGCGCCGACACAGAGGGGAATCAGCCCCAGCATTTT
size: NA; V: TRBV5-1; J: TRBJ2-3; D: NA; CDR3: CASSLLGQNTDTQYF; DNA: TGCGCCAGCAGCTTGCTAGGGCAGAACACAGATACGCAGTATTTT
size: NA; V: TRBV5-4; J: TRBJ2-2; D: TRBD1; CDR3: CASSPWTGNTGELFF; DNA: TGTGCCAGCAGCCCGTGGACAGGGAACACCGGGGAGCTGTTTTTT
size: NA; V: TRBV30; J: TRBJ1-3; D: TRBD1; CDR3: CAWSLNLIGGAEGNTIYF; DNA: TGTGCCTGGAGCCTAAATCTCATAGGGGGCGCGGAGGGAAACACCATATATTTT
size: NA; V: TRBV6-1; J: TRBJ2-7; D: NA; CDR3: CASSTSYEQYF; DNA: TGTGCCAGCAGCACTAGCTACGAGCAGTACTTC
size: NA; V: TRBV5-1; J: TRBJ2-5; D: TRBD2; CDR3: CASSRLAGPEETQYF; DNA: TGCGCCAGCAGTCGACTAGCGGGACCTGAAGAGACCCAGTACTTC
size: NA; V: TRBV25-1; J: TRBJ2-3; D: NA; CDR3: CASRGVGTDTQYF; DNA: TGTGCCAGCAGGGGGGTGGGCACAGATACGCAGTATTTT
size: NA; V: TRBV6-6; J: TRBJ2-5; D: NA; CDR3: CASSWDIQETQYF; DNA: TGTGCCAGCAGTTGGGACATCCAAGAGACCCAGTACTTC
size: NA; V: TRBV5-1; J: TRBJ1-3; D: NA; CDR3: CASSDRARSGNTIYF; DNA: TGCGCCAGCAGCGATAGGGCTCGCTCTGGAAACACCATATATTTT
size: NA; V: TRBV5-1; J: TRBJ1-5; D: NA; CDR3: CASSFDSPNNQPQHF; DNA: TGCGCCAGCAGCTTCGACAGTCCTAACAATCAGCCCCAGCATTTT
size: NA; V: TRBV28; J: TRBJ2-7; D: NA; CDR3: CASSTYWDGTYEQYF; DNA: TGTGCCAGCAGTACCTACTGGGACGGGACCTACGAGCAGTACTTC
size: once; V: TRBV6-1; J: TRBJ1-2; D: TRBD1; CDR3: CASSEEEGATRGYTF; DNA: TGTGCCAGCAGTGAAGAGGAGGGGGCCACTCGTGGCTACACCTTC
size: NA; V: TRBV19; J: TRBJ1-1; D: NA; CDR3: CASSRESLFPVAAFF; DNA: TGTGCCAGTAGTAGAGAATCCCTATTTCCGGTAGCGGCTTTCTTT
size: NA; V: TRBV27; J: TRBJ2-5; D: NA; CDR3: CASRFRSQSWGTQYF; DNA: TGTGCCAGCAGGTTCCGGTCCCAGTCCTGGGGGACCCAGTACTTC
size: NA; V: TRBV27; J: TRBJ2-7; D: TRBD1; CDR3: CASSLWGDRGHEQYF; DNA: TGTGCCAGCAGTTTATGGGGGGACAGGGGCCACGAGCAGTACTTC
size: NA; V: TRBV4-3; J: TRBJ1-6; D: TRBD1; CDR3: CASSQSPGQGASSPLHF; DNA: TGCGCCAGCAGCCAATCTCCCGGACAGGGGGCGAGTTCACCCCTCCACTTT
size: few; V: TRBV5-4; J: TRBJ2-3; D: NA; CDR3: CASSFLADTQYF; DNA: TGTGCCAGCAGCTTCCTGGCAGATACGCAGTATTTT
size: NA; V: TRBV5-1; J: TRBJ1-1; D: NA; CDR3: CASMGGIGTEAFF; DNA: TGCGCCAGCATGGGGGGGATTGGCACTGAAGCTTTCTTT